This TCR beta chain emerged from a study of radiotherapy plus CTLA-4 blockade in lung cancer. Study-level findings and limits: TCR clones originating in tumors grew in number in blood after radiotherapy plus ipilimumab.

Sequencing was performed with immunoSEQ multiplex PCR; in TCRdb, only in-frame clones are kept and a portion is missing. The sample carries tens of thousands of clones, 70% to 75% recorded once. About this clone itself: Its antigen is currently unknown.

CDR1 and CDR2 from the germline V gene are GTSNPN and SVGIG (reference sequence). V gave up 0 bases and J gave up 6 bases, with 6 bases separating them. The CDR3 spans 12 residues. This chain joins TRBV30 and TRBJ1-5; the D is unclear. Sequenced material: peripheral blood, taken from a patient treated with radiotherapy plus ipilimumab. The TCR comes from a human donor with non-small cell lung cancer who had stable disease on radiotherapy plus ipilimumab. CDR3 sequence (DNA): TGTGCCTGGAGTGTACATGGTCAGCCCCAGCATTTT. Its translation is CAWSVHGQPQHF. Variable domain in full (rest from reference TRBV30 and TRBJ1-5): SQTIHQWPATLVQPVGSPLSLECTVEGTSNPNLYWYRQAAGRGLQLLFYSVGIGQISSEVPQNLSASRPQDRQFILSSKKLLLSDSGFYLCAWSVHGQPQHFGDGTRLSIL.